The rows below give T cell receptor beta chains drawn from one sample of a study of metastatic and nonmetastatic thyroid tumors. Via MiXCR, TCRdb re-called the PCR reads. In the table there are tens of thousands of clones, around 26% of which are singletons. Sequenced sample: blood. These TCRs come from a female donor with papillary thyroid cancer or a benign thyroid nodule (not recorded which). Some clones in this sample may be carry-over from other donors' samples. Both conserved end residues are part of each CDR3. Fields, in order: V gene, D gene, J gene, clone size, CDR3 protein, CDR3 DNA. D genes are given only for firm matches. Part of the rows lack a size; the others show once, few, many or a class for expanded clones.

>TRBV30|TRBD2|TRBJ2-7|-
CACSGRVNEQYF
TGTGCCTGTAGCGGGAGGGTTAACGAGCAGTACTTC
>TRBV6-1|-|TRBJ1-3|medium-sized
CASSEAVESAGNTIYF
TGTGCCAGCAGTGAAGCGGTCGAATCGGCTGGAAACACCATATATTTT
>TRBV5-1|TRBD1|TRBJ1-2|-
CASSYPGQGVSCYTF
TGCGCCAGCAGCTACCCGGGACAGGGAGTCTCGTGCTACACCTTC
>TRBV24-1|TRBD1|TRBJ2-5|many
CATSDRLEGQGRETQYF
TGTGCCACCAGTGATCGGCTTGAAGGACAGGGACGGGAGACCCAGTACTTC
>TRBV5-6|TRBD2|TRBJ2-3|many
CASRKRTSGSLETQYF
TGTGCCAGCAGAAAGAGGACTAGCGGGAGCCTCGAAACGCAGTATTTT
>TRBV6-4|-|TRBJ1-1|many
CASSGGENTEAFF
TGTGCCAGCAGTGGGGGAGAGAACACTGAAGCTTTCTTT
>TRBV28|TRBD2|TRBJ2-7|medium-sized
CASRPGTRFLEQYF
TGTGCCAGCAGACCCGGGACTAGATTTCTCGAGCAGTACTTC
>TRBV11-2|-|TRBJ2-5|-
CASSLDRGTKYF
TGTGCCAGCAGCTTAGATCGAGGGACCAAGTACTTC
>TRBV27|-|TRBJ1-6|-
CASSLRALGDGNSPLHF
TGTGCCAGCAGTTTAAGGGCGCTGGGCGACGGCAATTCACCCCTCCACTTT
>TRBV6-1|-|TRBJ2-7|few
CASRVGNSYEQYF
TGTGCCAGCCGGGTTGGTAATTCCTACGAGCAGTACTTC
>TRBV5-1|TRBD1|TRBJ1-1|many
CASSWTGGGGGTEAFF
TGCGCCAGCAGCTGGACAGGGGGCGGTGGGGGCACTGAAGCTTTCTTT
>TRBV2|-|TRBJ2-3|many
CASSEAGAGTDTQYF
TGTGCCAGCAGTGAAGCGGGAGCGGGCACAGATACGCAGTATTTT
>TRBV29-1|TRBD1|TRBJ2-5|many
CSVDRVTKETQYF
TGCAGCGTAGACAGGGTCACCAAAGAGACCCAGTACTTC
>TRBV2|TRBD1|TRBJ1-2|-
CASSLGGLYGYTF
TGTGCCAGCAGCCTAGGGGGCCTCTATGGCTACACCTTC
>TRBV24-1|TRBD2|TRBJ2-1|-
CATIPSGGRVYNEQFF
TGTGCCACCATCCCCAGCGGTGGGAGGGTCTACAATGAGCAGTTCTTC
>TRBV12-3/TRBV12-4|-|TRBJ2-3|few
CASSRETGTSTDTQYF
TGTGCCAGCAGCCGCGAGACAGGCACTAGCACAGATACTCAGTATTTT
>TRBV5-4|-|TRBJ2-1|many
CASTPEGANEQFF
TGTGCCAGCACCCCGGAGGGCGCCAATGAGCAGTTCTTC
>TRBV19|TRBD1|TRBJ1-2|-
CASSIARTGSNYGYTF
TGTGCCAGTAGTATAGCCCGGACAGGGTCTAACTATGGCTACACCTTC
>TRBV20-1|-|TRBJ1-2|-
CSAPPLYGAGNGYTF
TGCAGTGCTCCACCCCTTTACGGGGCAGGAAATGGCTACACCTTC
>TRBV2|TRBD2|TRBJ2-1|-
CASSPGLSGGPGFYNEQFF
TGTGCCAGCAGCCCAGGACTATCGGGGGGGCCAGGTTTCTACAATGAGCAGTTCTTC
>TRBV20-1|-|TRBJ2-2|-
CSAGTKPGELFF
TGCAGTGCCGGAACTAAGCCCGGGGAGCTGTTTTTT
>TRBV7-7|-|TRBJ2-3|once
CASRPPDDWADTQYF
TGTGCCAGCAGGCCTCCTGACGACTGGGCAGATACGCAGTATTTT
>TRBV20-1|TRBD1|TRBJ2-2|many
CSAPGTGDTGELFF
TGCAGTGCACCCGGGACAGGGGACACCGGGGAGCTGTTTTTT
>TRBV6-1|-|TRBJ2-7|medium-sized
CASSEEGTYYEQYF
TGTGCCAGCAGTGAGGAGGGGACCTATTACGAGCAGTACTTC
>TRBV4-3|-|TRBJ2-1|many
CASSQEGLGYNEQFF
TGCGCCAGCAGCCAAGAGGGACTTGGCTACAATGAGCAGTTCTTC
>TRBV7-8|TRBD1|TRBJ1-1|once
CASSLEDRGQAFF
TGTGCCAGCAGCTTAGAAGACAGGGGGCAAGCTTTCTTT
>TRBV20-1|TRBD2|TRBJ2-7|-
CSSAGTIDYEQYF
TGCAGTTCTGCGGGGACTATCGACTACGAGCAGTACTTC
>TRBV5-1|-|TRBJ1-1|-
CASSFEGGGRNTEAFF
TGCGCCAGCAGCTTCGAAGGCGGGGGGAGGAACACTGAAGCTTTCTTT
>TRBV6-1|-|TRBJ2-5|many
CASSEGFLSGATKERETQYF
TGTGCCAGCAGTGAGGGCTTCCTTTCCGGGGCCACCAAGGAGCGGGAGACCCAGTACTTC
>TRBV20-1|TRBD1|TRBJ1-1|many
CSVRGGVRRDTEAFF
TGCAGTGTCAGGGGGGGCGTTAGGAGGGACACTGAAGCTTTCTTT
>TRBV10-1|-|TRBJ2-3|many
CASSEIVGGGGDTQYF
TGCGCCAGCAGTGAAATAGTTGGAGGGGGTGGAGATACGCAGTATTTT
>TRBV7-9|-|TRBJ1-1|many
CASRKLRDTEAFF
TGTGCCAGCAGAAAACTTAGGGACACTGAAGCTTTCTTT
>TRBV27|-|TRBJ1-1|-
CASLQGTEAFF
TGTGCCAGCCTCCAGGGGACTGAAGCTTTCTTT
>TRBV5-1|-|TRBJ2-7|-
CASSFIGRSHYEQYF
TGCGCCAGCAGCTTTATTGGCAGGTCCCACTACGAGCAGTACTTC
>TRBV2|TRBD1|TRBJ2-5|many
CASSEGAGGGETQYF
TGTGCCAGCAGTGAAGGGGCAGGGGGTGGGGAGACCCAGTACTTC
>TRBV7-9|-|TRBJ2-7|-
CASSLGGQVEQYF
TGTGCCAGCAGCCTAGGAGGGCAGGTCGAGCAGTACTTC
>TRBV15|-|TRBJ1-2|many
CATSREGYGYTF
TGTGCCACCAGCAGAGAAGGTTATGGCTACACCTTC
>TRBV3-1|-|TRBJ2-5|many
CASSQVETQYF
TGTGCCAGCAGCCAAGTGGAGACCCAGTACTTC
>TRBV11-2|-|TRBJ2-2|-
CASSSSTRPWGLFF
TGTGCCAGCAGCTCCTCGACTAGACCGTGGGGGCTGTTTTTT
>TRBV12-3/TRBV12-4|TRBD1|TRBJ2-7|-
CASRLQGTYEQYF
TGTGCCAGCAGACTACAGGGGACGTACGAGCAGTACTTC
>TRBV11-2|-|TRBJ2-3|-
CASSSGTVADTQYF
TGTGCCAGCAGCTCGGGGACGGTAGCAGATACGCAGTATTTT
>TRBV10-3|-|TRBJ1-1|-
CAIRGAATKDFF
TGTGCCATCAGAGGGGCAGCCACTAAAGATTTCTTT
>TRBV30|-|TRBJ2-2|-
CAPQGELFF
TGTGCCCCACAGGGGGAGCTGTTTTTT
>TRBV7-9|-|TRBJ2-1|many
CASSRSSYNEQFF
TGTGCCAGCAGTAGAAGCTCCTACAATGAGCAGTTCTTC
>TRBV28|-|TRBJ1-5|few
CASNPGVGSDNQPQHF
TGTGCCAGTAACCCAGGGGTCGGCTCTGACAATCAGCCCCAGCATTTT
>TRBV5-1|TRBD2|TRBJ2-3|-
CASSPSVVGGTDTQYF
TGCGCCAGCAGCCCATCGGTGGTGGGGGGGACAGATACGCAGTATTTT
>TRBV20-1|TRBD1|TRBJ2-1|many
CSAKNGQGDNEQFF
TGCAGTGCTAAGAATGGACAGGGTGACAATGAGCAGTTCTTC
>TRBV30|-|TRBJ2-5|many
CAWSELLRTQYF
TGTGCCTGGAGTGAACTGTTACGGACCCAGTACTTC
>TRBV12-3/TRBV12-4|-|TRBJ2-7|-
CASSKNKERASYEQYF
TGTGCCAGCAGTAAGAACAAGGAACGGGCCTCCTACGAGCAGTACTTC
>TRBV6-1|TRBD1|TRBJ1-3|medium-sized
CASSYLQGAEKNTIYF
TGTGCCAGCAGTTATTTACAGGGGGCAGAGAAGAACACCATATATTTT
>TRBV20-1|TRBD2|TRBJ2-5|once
CSAVPASGDQETQYF
TGCAGTGCCGTCCCGGCTAGCGGGGATCAAGAGACCCAGTACTTC
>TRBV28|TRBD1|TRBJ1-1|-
CASREGQANTEAFF
TGTGCCAGCAGGGAGGGACAGGCCAACACTGAAGCTTTCTTT
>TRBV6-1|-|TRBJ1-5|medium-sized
CASSGTVTLHF
TGTGCCAGCAGTGGGACAGTAACATTGCATTTT
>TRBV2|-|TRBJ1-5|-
CASSVGGRRSNQPQHF
TGTGCCAGCAGTGTGGGGGGACGGCGAAGCAATCAGCCCCAGCATTTT
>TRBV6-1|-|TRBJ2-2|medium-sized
CASHSGSETGELFF
TGTGCCAGCCACTCGGGAAGTGAAACCGGGGAGCTGTTTTTT
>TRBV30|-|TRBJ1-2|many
CAWLGQLGYGYTF
TGTGCCTGGCTAGGACAGCTTGGCTATGGCTACACCTTC
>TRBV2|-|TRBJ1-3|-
CASNKDRGNTIYF
TGTGCCAGCAACAAAGACAGGGGAAACACCATATATTTT
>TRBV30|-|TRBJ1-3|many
CASWDRHSGNTIYF
TGTGCCTCCTGGGACCGCCACTCTGGAAACACCATATATTTT
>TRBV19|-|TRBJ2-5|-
CASSVQETQYF
TGTGCCAGTAGTGTCCAAGAGACCCAGTACTTC